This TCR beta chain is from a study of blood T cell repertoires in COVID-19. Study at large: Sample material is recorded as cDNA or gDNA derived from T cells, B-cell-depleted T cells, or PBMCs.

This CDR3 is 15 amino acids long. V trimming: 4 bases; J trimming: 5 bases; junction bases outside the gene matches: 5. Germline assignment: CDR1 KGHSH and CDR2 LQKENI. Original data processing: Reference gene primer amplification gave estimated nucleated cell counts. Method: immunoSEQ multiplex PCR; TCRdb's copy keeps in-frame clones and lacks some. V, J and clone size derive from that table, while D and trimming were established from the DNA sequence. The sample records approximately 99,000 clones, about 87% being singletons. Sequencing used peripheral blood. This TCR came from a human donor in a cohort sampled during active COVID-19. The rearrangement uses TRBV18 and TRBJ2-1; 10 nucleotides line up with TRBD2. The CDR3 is CASSLLAGVDNEQFF. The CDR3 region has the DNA TGTGCCAGCTCACTTCTAGCGGGAGTTGACAATGAGCAGTTCTTC.